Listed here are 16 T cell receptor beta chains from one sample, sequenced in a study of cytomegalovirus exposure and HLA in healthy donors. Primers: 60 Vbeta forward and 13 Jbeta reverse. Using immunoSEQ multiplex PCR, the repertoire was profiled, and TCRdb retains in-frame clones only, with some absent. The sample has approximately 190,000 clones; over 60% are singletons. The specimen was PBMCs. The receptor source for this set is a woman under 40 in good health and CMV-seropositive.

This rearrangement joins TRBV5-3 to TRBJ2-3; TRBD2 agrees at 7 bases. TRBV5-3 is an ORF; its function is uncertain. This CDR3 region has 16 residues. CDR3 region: CAMNLWREIFTDTQYF. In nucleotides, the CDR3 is TGTGCAATGAACCTTTGGCGGGAGATTTTCACAGATACGCAGTATTTT.

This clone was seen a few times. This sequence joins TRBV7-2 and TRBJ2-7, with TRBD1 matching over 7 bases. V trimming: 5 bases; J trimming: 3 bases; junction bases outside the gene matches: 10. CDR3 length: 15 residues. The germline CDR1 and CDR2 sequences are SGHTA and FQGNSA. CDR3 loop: CASSPYGQDGYEQYF. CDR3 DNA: TGTGCCAGCAGCCCTTACGGACAGGACGGCTACGAGCAGTACTTC.

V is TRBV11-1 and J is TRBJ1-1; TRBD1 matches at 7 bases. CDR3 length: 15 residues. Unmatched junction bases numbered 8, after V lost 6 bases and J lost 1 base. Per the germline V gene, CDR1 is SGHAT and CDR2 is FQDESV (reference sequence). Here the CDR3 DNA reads TGTGCCAGCAGTCGAGGGGGACAGAAGAACACTGAAGCTTTCTTT. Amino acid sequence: CASSRGGQKNTEAFF.

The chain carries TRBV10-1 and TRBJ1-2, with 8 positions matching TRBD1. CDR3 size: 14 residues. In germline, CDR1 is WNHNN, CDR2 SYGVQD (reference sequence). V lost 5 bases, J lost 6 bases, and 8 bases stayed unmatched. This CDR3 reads CASSTLDRVDGYTF. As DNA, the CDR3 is TGCGCCAGCAGTACCCTGGACAGGGTGGATGGCTACACCTTC.

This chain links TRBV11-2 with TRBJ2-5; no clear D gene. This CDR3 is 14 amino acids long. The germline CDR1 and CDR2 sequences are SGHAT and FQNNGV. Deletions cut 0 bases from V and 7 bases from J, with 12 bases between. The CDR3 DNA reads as TGTGCCAGCAGCTTAGATCTTACTGGTACGACCCAGTACTTC. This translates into CASSLDLTGTTQYF.

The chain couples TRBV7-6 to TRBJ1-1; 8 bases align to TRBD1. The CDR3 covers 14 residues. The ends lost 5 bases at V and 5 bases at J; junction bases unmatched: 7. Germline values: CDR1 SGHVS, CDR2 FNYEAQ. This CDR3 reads CASSPTGEGTEAFF. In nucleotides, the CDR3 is TGTGCCAGCAGCCCGACAGGGGAGGGGACTGAAGCTTTCTTT.

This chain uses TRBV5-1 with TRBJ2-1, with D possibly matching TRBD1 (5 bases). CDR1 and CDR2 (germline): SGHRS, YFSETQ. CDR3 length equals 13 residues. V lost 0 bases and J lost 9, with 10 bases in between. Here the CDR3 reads CASSLDRIGEQFF. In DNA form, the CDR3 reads TGCGCCAGCAGCTTGGACAGGATTGGTGAGCAGTTCTTC.

The CDR3 here is CASSVGSTGELFF. Here the CDR3 DNA reads TGTGCCAGCAGCGTTGGGAGCACCGGGGAGCTGTTTTTT. The chain uses TRBV9 and TRBJ2-2, with D possibly matching TRBD2 (5 bases). Trimming took 2 bases from V and 4 from J, leaving 6 bases between them. The CDR3 is 13 amino acids. Germline V lookup: CDR1 SGDLS, CDR2 YYNGEE.

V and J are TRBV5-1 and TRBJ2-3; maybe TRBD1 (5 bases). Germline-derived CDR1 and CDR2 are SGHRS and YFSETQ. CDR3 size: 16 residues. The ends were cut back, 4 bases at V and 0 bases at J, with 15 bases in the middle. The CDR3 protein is CASSLPGRASTDTQYF. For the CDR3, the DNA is TGCGCCAGCAGCCTCCCGGGCAGGGCTAGCACAGATACGCAGTATTTT.

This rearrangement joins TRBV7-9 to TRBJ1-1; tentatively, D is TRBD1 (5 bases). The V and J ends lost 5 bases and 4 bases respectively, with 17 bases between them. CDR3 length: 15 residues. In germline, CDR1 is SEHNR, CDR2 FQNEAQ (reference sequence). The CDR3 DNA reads TGTGCCAGCAGCCCCCCCCTGGGCAGGGCCACTGAAGCTTTCTTT. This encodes CASSPPLGRATEAFF.

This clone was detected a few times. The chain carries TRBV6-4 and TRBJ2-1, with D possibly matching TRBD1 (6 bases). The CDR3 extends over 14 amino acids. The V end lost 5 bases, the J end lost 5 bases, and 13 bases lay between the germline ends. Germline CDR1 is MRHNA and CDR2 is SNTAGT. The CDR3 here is CASSTGLEDNEQFF. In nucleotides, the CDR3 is TGTGCCAGCAGTACAGGGCTAGAGGACAATGAGCAGTTCTTC.

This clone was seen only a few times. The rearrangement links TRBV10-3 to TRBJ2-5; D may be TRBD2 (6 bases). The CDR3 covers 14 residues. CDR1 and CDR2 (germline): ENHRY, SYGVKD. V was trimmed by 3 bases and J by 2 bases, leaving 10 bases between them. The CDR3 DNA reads TGTGCCATCAGTGATAGTGGGGGGCAAGAGACCCAGTACTTC. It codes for CAISDSGGQETQYF.

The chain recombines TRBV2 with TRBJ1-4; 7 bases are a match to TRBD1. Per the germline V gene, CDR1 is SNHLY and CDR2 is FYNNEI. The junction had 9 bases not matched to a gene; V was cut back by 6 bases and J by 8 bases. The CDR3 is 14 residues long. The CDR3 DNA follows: TGTGCCAGCAGGGAAACTGACAGGGCCGAAAAACTGTTTTTT. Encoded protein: CASRETDRAEKLFF.

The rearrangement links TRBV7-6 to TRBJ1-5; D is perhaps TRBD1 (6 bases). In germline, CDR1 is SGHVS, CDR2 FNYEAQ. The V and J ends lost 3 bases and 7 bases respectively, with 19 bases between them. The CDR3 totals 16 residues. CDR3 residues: CASSFSQYRVHQPQHF. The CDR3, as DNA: TGTGCCAGCAGCTTTTCCCAATACAGGGTTCACCAGCCCCAGCATTTT.

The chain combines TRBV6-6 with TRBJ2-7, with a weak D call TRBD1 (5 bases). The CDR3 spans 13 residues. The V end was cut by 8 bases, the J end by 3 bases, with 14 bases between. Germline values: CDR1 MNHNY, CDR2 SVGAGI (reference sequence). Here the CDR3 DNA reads TGTGCCAGCGGACACGCTTCTTACTACGAGCAGTACTTC. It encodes CASGHASYYEQYF.

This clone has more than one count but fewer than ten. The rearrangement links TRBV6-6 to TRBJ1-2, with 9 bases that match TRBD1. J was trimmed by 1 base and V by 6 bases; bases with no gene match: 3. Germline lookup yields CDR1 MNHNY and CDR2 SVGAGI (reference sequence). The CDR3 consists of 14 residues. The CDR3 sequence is CASSPGQGNYGYTF. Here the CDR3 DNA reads TGTGCCAGCAGCCCGGGACAGGGTAACTATGGCTACACCTTC.